A single sample is the source of the 14 T cell receptor beta chains below, sequenced in a study of blood T cell repertoires in COVID-19. TCRdb keeps only in-frame clones here, not all; method: immunoSEQ multiplex PCR. The sample lists around 280,000 clones; around 85% were seen once. Sample: peripheral blood. Receptor source: a woman under 40 who had recovered from COVID-19.

The CDR3 is CASSFGGPLLSNEKLFF. DNA for the CDR3: TGTGCCAGCAGCTTCGGGGGGCCCCTGTTAAGTAATGAAAAACTGTTTTTT. The chain links TRBV5-4 to TRBJ1-4, with D perhaps matching TRBD1 (6 bases). The V end lost 2 bases, the J end lost 4 bases, and 18 bases lay between the germline ends. The CDR3 has 17 residues. CDR1 and CDR2 (germline): SGHNT, YYREEE (reference sequence).

This chain connects TRBV7-2 to TRBJ1-6; 8 bases are shared with TRBD1. CDR1 is SGHTA and CDR2 is FQGNSA in the germline V gene. The CDR3 consists of 15 residues. J lost 5 bases, V lost 6 bases, and 6 bases had no gene match. The CDR3 DNA follows: TGTGCCAGCAGTTTTCAGGGGGCAGATAATTCACCCCTCCACTTT. Its translation: CASSFQGADNSPLHF. The full variable domain, its missing parts supplied by reference TRBV7-2 and TRBJ1-6, is GAGVSQSPSNKVTEKGKDVELRCDPISGHTALYWYRQSLGQGLEFLIYFQGNSAPDKSGLPSDRFSAERTGGSVSTLTIQRTQQEDSAVYLCASSFQGADNSPLHFGNGTRLTVT.

There are a few counts of this clone. The CDR3 nucleotides are TGTGCCAGCAGAGTAACTAGCGGGGGAACCTACGAGCAGTACTTC. Its protein is CASRVTSGGTYEQYF. The J gene is TRBJ2-7, the V gene TRBV6-5, with 11 bases that match TRBD2. CDR1 MNHEY and CDR2 SVGAGI come from the germline V gene. The trim removed 6 bases at V and 2 bases at J, leaving 6 bases unmatched. The CDR3 runs to 15 residues.

Of note for this clone: The same CDR3 can be traced to other DNA sequences in this sample. The genes are TRBV9 and TRBJ1-1, with TRBD1 matching 10 bases. This CDR3 contains 14 residues. V dropped 4 bases and J dropped 5; count of bases not matched to a gene: 5. Looked up from germline, CDR1 is SGDLS and CDR2 is YYNGEE. The CDR3 coding sequence is TGTGCCAGCAGCCCAGGACAGGGGGGGACTGAAGCTTTCTTT. It yields the protein CASSPGQGGTEAFF. The full variable domain, completed using reference TRBV9 and TRBJ1-1, is DSGVTQTPKHLITATGQRVTLRCSPRSGDLSVYWYQQSLDQGLQFLIQYYNGEERAKGNILERFSAQQFPDLHSELNLSSLELGDSALYFCASSPGQGGTEAFFGQGTRLTVV.

This clone was seen a handful of times. The chain uses TRBV30 and TRBJ2-7; perhaps TRBD2 as D (5 bases). Trimming took off 5 bases at V and 3 bases at J, with 17 bases between the two ends. Germline-derived CDR1 and CDR2 are GTSNPN and SVGIG (reference sequence). The CDR3 consists of 14 residues. CDR3 nucleotides: TGTGCCTGGGGGTCACCCGGGGAGAGCTACGAGCAGTACTTC. Its translation: CAWGSPGESYEQYF.

In its sample, this clone was seen once. The same CDR3 arises from other DNA sequences in this sample as well. The chain carries TRBV7-9 and TRBJ1-1; TRBD1 might be the D (5 bases). Trimming shortened V by 1 base and J by 3 bases, and 9 bases separated the two germline ends. This CDR3 is built from 14 residues. The germline V gene has CDR1 SEHNR and CDR2 FQNEAQ (reference sequence). The DNA for the CDR3 is TGTGCCAGCAGCTTAGGGCTAGGGGACACTGAAGCTTTCTTT. Translating gives CASSLGLGDTEAFF.

This clone was found once. The V gene is TRBV6-5, the J gene TRBJ1-1, with D hard to call. V lost 0 bases and J lost 0, with 11 bases in between. Germline CDR1 is MNHEY and CDR2 is SVGAGI. This CDR3 contains 16 residues. The CDR3 sequence: CASSYSPGSMNTEAFF. DNA for the CDR3: TGTGCCAGCAGTTACTCCCCGGGGAGCATGAACACTGAAGCTTTCTTT.

DNA for the CDR3: TGTGCCAGCAGCTACCGCGGAGATACGCAGTATTTT. This translates into CASSYRGDTQYF. The chain links TRBV7-8 to TRBJ2-3, with no clear D. Germline CDR1 reads SGHVS; CDR2 reads FQNEAQ. This CDR3 region has 12 residues. V gave up 4 bases and J gave up 5 bases, with 7 bases separating them.

This rearrangement joins TRBV3-1 (or the pseudogene TRBV3-2) to TRBJ2-2; TRBD2 agrees at 9 bases. The V segment lost 4 bases and the J segment 6 bases; nucleotides outside the gene matches: 3. The CDR3 totals 14 residues. Germline loops: CDR1 LGHDT, CDR2 YNNKEL (reference sequence). In DNA form, the CDR3 reads TGTGCCAGCAGCCGTAGCGGGAGACCCGGGGAGCTGTTTTTT. This sequence encodes CASSRSGRPGELFF.

The genes are TRBV2 and TRBJ2-3, with 11 bases aligning to TRBD1. CDR1 is SNHLY, CDR2 FYNNEI, per germline. V gave up 8 bases and J gave up 3 bases; unmatched junction bases: 7. This CDR3 spans 15 amino acids. The CDR3 reads CASGGTGGRTDTQYF. The CDR3 coding sequence is TGTGCCAGCGGGGGGACAGGGGGTCGGACAGATACGCAGTATTTT.

The rearrangement links TRBV28 to TRBJ1-1; 7 bases are shared with TRBD1. After removal of 4 bases from V and 1 base from J, the junction contained 9 bases not matched to a gene. The CDR3 is made up of 16 amino acids. Germline CDR1 is MDHEN and CDR2 is SYDVKM. This CDR3 reads CASSYPQGVRNTEAFF. CDR3 in DNA: TGTGCCAGCAGTTATCCCCAGGGGGTAAGGAACACTGAAGCTTTCTTT.

V usage is TRBV30 and J usage is TRBJ2-7; 7 bases line up with TRBD2. CDR1 GTSNPN and CDR2 SVGIG come from the germline V gene (reference sequence). The CDR3 consists of 16 residues. The V gene end was trimmed by 0 bases and the J gene end by 0 bases; junction bases not matched to a gene: 8. The CDR3 reads CAWSVPLAANSYEQYF. The CDR3 DNA reads TGTGCCTGGAGTGTTCCCCTAGCGGCGAACTCCTACGAGCAGTACTTC. The full variable domain, completed using reference TRBV30 and TRBJ2-7, is SQTIHQWPATLVQPVGSPLSLECTVEGTSNPNLYWYRQAAGRGLQLLFYSVGIGQISSEVPQNLSASRPQDRQFILSSKKLLLSDSGFYLCAWSVPLAANSYEQYFGPGTRLTVT.

CDR3 loop: CAISGSSSGNTIYF. DNA of the CDR3: TGTGCCATCTCCGGGTCGAGCTCTGGAAACACCATATATTTT. The rearrangement joins TRBV10-3 to TRBJ1-3, with D uncertain. This CDR3 comprises 14 residues. Per germline, CDR1 ENHRY and CDR2 SYGVKD. Trimming took off 8 bases at V and 0 bases at J, with 11 bases between the two ends.

This sequence joins TRBV15 and TRBJ2-2, with a tentative D call TRBD1 (5 bases). With 7 bases removed from V and 1 base from J, the gap between germline ends came to 10 bases. The CDR3 is made up of 14 amino acids. The germline gives CDR1 LNHNV, CDR2 YYDKDF (reference sequence). Here the CDR3 DNA reads TGTGCCACCAAGTACGGACAGAACACCGGGGAGCTGTTTTTT. Encoded protein: CATKYGQNTGELFF.